The TCR beta chain under discussion was sequenced for a study of long-term antiretroviral therapy in people with HIV. The germline CDR1 and CDR2 sequences are MDHEN and SYDVKM. The CDR3 covers 13 residues. Unmatched junction bases numbered 7, after V lost 10 bases and J lost 5 bases. Sequencing relied on immunoSEQ assay v3.0, run at survey level. Libraries were prepared by immunoSEQ multiplex PCR; TCRdb keeps only in-frame clonotypes and omits some of them. This table has some 15,000 clones, about 85% appearing once. In regard to this clone: What it recognizes is unknown.

Every donor had one or more pre-ART and two or more post-ART PBMC samples. Study-level points and caveats: Diversity measured after ART increased yet remained under transplant donor controls. For ART adherence, viral resistance and therapy changes, no data were available.

Specimen: unsorted PBMCs, collected 1.2 years before starting antiretroviral therapy. The V call is TRBV28, the J call TRBJ2-5; the match to TRBD2 covers 10 bases. The receptor was derived from a young man with HIV. Here the CDR3 reads CATLAGVKETQYF. The DNA for the CDR3 is TGTGCCACCCTAGCGGGGGTTAAGGAGACCCAGTACTTC.